This is a list of T cell receptor beta chains from one sample in a study of blood T cell repertoires in COVID-19. The table came from immunoSEQ multiplex PCR; TCRdb's copy has only in-frame clones and leaves some out. The sample has some 300,000 clones, around four fifths seen once. The material sequenced was peripheral blood. All receptors come from a woman in her forties or fifties with active or convalescent COVID-19. CDR3s include the opening cysteine and the closing phenylalanine or tryptophan. A D gene is named only where the DNA matches it firmly. Clone size is shown for a subset of rows, as once, few, many or a class of expanded clone.

v_call: TRBV29-1; j_call: TRBJ2-3; d_call: TRBD1; clone_size: -; cdr3_aa: CSVEGTGTSTDTQYF; cdr3_nt: TGCAGCGTTGAAGGGACAGGGACTAGCACAGATACGCAGTATTTT
v_call: TRBV28; j_call: TRBJ1-5; d_call: -; clone_size: -; cdr3_aa: CASIPGSGFQPQHF; cdr3_nt: TGTGCCAGCATACCAGGGTCTGGGTTTCAGCCCCAGCATTTT
v_call: TRBV5-1; j_call: TRBJ2-7; d_call: -; clone_size: -; cdr3_aa: CASSSRGGGNEQYF; cdr3_nt: TGCGCCAGCAGCTCCCGAGGAGGCGGCAACGAGCAGTACTTC
v_call: TRBV6-1; j_call: TRBJ2-2; d_call: -; clone_size: once; cdr3_aa: CASSEQTRGNTGELFF; cdr3_nt: TGTGCCAGCAGTGAACAAACAAGGGGGAACACCGGGGAGCTGTTTTTT
v_call: TRBV7-3; j_call: TRBJ2-1; d_call: -; clone_size: -; cdr3_aa: CASSYLAGPGNEQFF; cdr3_nt: TGTGCCAGCAGCTATTTAGCTGGACCGGGGAATGAGCAGTTCTTC
v_call: TRBV6-5; j_call: TRBJ1-1; d_call: TRBD1; clone_size: -; cdr3_aa: CASRGTGEGSEAFF; cdr3_nt: TGTGCCAGCAGGGGGACAGGCGAGGGGAGTGAAGCTTTCTTT
v_call: TRBV6-5; j_call: TRBJ2-5; d_call: TRBD2; clone_size: -; cdr3_aa: CASSSGTRGRWETQYF; cdr3_nt: TGTGCCAGCAGTTCCGGGACTAGAGGGAGGTGGGAGACCCAGTACTTC
v_call: TRBV9; j_call: TRBJ1-1; d_call: -; clone_size: -; cdr3_aa: CASSPLRRVGTEAFF; cdr3_nt: TGTGCCAGCAGCCCTCTTAGGAGGGTTGGCACTGAAGCTTTCTTT
v_call: TRBV5-5; j_call: TRBJ2-2; d_call: -; clone_size: -; cdr3_aa: CASSLTASVLSGELFF; cdr3_nt: TGTGCCAGCAGCTTGACGGCTAGCGTCCTCAGCGGGGAGCTGTTTTTT
v_call: TRBV11-2; j_call: TRBJ2-1; d_call: TRBD2; clone_size: few; cdr3_aa: CASSFRLAGMSSYNEQFF; cdr3_nt: TGTGCCAGCAGCTTCCGGCTAGCGGGGATGAGCTCCTACAATGAGCAGTTCTTC
v_call: TRBV5-1; j_call: TRBJ2-7; d_call: -; clone_size: -; cdr3_aa: CASSLVEGALPTNEQYF; cdr3_nt: TGCGCCAGCAGCTTGGTGGAGGGGGCGCTTCCTACTAACGAGCAGTACTTC
v_call: TRBV7-8; j_call: TRBJ1-4; d_call: -; clone_size: -; cdr3_aa: CASSNTGLGAGEKLFF; cdr3_nt: TGTGCCAGCAGCAATACAGGGTTAGGGGCGGGCGAAAAACTGTTTTTT
v_call: TRBV5-1; j_call: TRBJ2-3; d_call: -; clone_size: -; cdr3_aa: CASSLGGLGDTQYF; cdr3_nt: TGCGCCAGCAGCTTGGGAGGGCTGGGCGATACGCAGTATTTT
v_call: TRBV6-5; j_call: TRBJ2-7; d_call: -; clone_size: -; cdr3_aa: CASSYAQGSYEQYF; cdr3_nt: TGTGCCAGCAGTTACGCACAGGGCTCCTACGAGCAGTACTTC
v_call: TRBV2; j_call: TRBJ1-2; d_call: TRBD1; clone_size: -; cdr3_aa: CASSAQGAPYGYTF; cdr3_nt: TGTGCCAGCAGTGCACAGGGGGCCCCCTATGGCTACACCTTC
v_call: TRBV27; j_call: TRBJ2-1; d_call: -; clone_size: -; cdr3_aa: CASSLEQSSYNEQFF; cdr3_nt: TGTGCCAGCAGTTTGGAGCAGAGCTCCTACAATGAGCAGTTCTTC
v_call: TRBV5-1; j_call: TRBJ1-1; d_call: TRBD1; clone_size: -; cdr3_aa: CASSSTGGKTEAFF; cdr3_nt: TGCGCCAGCAGCTCGACAGGGGGTAAGACTGAAGCTTTCTTT
v_call: TRBV11-2; j_call: TRBJ1-2; d_call: TRBD1; clone_size: -; cdr3_aa: CASSFPGGAPSGYTF; cdr3_nt: TGTGCCAGCAGCTTTCCAGGGGGCGCCCCGTCCGGCTACACCTTC
v_call: TRBV7-9; j_call: TRBJ2-2; d_call: -; clone_size: -; cdr3_aa: CASSSHPGVNTGELFF; cdr3_nt: TGTGCCAGCAGCTCACACCCGGGGGTTAACACCGGGGAGCTGTTTTTT
v_call: TRBV21-1; j_call: TRBJ2-2; d_call: -; clone_size: -; cdr3_aa: CASSNPGTLYTGELFF; cdr3_nt: TGTGCCAGCAGCAATCCCGGGACTTTATACACCGGGGAGCTGTTTTTT
v_call: TRBV6-5; j_call: TRBJ2-7; d_call: TRBD2; clone_size: -; cdr3_aa: CASGRTSGSSYEQYF; cdr3_nt: TGTGCCAGCGGACGGACTAGCGGTTCCTCCTACGAGCAGTACTTC
v_call: TRBV5-1; j_call: TRBJ1-1; d_call: TRBD1; clone_size: -; cdr3_aa: CASSSPDRGLTEAFF; cdr3_nt: TGCGCCAGCAGCTCTCCGGACAGGGGGCTGACTGAAGCTTTCTTT
v_call: TRBV4-1; j_call: TRBJ2-2; d_call: TRBD2; clone_size: -; cdr3_aa: CASSQDTTSGRGDTGELFF; cdr3_nt: TGCGCCAGCAGCCAGGATACGACTAGCGGGAGGGGAGACACCGGGGAGCTGTTTTTT
v_call: TRBV12-3/TRBV12-4; j_call: TRBJ1-1; d_call: -; clone_size: -; cdr3_aa: CASSLSQNTEAFF; cdr3_nt: TGTGCCAGCAGTTTATCCCAGAACACTGAAGCTTTCTTT
v_call: TRBV27; j_call: TRBJ2-2; d_call: TRBD2; clone_size: -; cdr3_aa: CASTFTSGRSRAGELFF; cdr3_nt: TGTGCCAGCACCTTTACTAGCGGGAGAAGTAGGGCCGGGGAGCTGTTTTTT
v_call: TRBV27; j_call: TRBJ1-2; d_call: TRBD1; clone_size: -; cdr3_aa: CASSLTGRDYGYTF; cdr3_nt: TGTGCCAGCAGTTTGACAGGGAGAGACTATGGCTACACCTTC
v_call: TRBV28; j_call: TRBJ2-3; d_call: -; clone_size: once; cdr3_aa: CASSLRRDTDTQYF; cdr3_nt: TGTGCCAGCAGCCTCCGACGGGACACAGATACGCAGTATTTT
v_call: TRBV28; j_call: TRBJ1-2; d_call: TRBD1; clone_size: -; cdr3_aa: CAIPKGQPTSGGYTF; cdr3_nt: TGTGCCATCCCGAAGGGACAGCCTACTAGTGGTGGCTACACCTTC
v_call: TRBV4-2; j_call: TRBJ1-1; d_call: TRBD1; clone_size: few; cdr3_aa: CASSQPRATGSEAFF; cdr3_nt: TGTGCCAGCAGCCAGCCTCGGGCGACAGGGTCGGAAGCTTTCTTT
v_call: TRBV14; j_call: TRBJ2-1; d_call: -; clone_size: few; cdr3_aa: CASSSRLTGEQFF; cdr3_nt: TGTGCCAGCAGCTCGCGACTAACGGGGGAGCAGTTCTTC
v_call: TRBV29-1; j_call: TRBJ2-7; d_call: -; clone_size: -; cdr3_aa: CSVASGEQYF; cdr3_nt: TGCAGCGTTGCCTCGGGGGAGCAGTACTTC
v_call: TRBV28; j_call: TRBJ1-6; d_call: TRBD1; clone_size: few; cdr3_aa: CASSAGTGRRNSPLHF; cdr3_nt: TGTGCCAGCAGTGCTGGGACAGGGCGAAGGAATTCACCCCTCCACTTT
v_call: TRBV5-1; j_call: TRBJ1-2; d_call: -; clone_size: -; cdr3_aa: CASSLGPPYRYGYTF; cdr3_nt: TGCGCCAGCAGCTTGGGGCCACCATACCGCTATGGCTACACCTTC
v_call: TRBV27; j_call: TRBJ2-7; d_call: TRBD2; clone_size: -; cdr3_aa: CASRPAGLARETSYEQYF; cdr3_nt: TGTGCCAGCAGGCCCGCCGGACTAGCTCGAGAGACCTCCTACGAGCAGTACTTC
v_call: TRBV5-1; j_call: TRBJ2-1; d_call: TRBD2; clone_size: -; cdr3_aa: CASSQGLAINEQFF; cdr3_nt: TGCGCCAGCAGCCAAGGACTAGCTATCAATGAGCAGTTCTTC
v_call: TRBV5-1; j_call: TRBJ1-1; d_call: -; clone_size: -; cdr3_aa: CASSPRQISHNTEAFF; cdr3_nt: TGCGCCAGCAGCCCTAGACAGATTAGCCATAACACTGAAGCTTTCTTT
v_call: TRBV16; j_call: TRBJ1-2; d_call: -; clone_size: -; cdr3_aa: CASSPPTGPGYGYTF; cdr3_nt: TGTGCCAGCAGCCCCCCTACAGGGCCGGGCTATGGCTACACCTTC
v_call: TRBV7-9; j_call: TRBJ2-1; d_call: TRBD1; clone_size: -; cdr3_aa: CASSLTGTGVDEQFF; cdr3_nt: TGTGCCAGCAGTTTAACCGGGACAGGGGTCGATGAGCAGTTCTTC
v_call: TRBV7-9; j_call: TRBJ2-3; d_call: -; clone_size: -; cdr3_aa: CASSGTGSTDTQYF; cdr3_nt: TGTGCCAGCAGCGGCACAGGGAGCACAGATACGCAGTATTTT
v_call: TRBV2; j_call: TRBJ2-7; d_call: -; clone_size: once; cdr3_aa: CASTDLLGLRSYEQYF; cdr3_nt: TGTGCCAGCACTGACCTTCTGGGACTCCGATCCTACGAGCAGTACTTC
v_call: TRBV7-2; j_call: TRBJ1-5; d_call: TRBD1; clone_size: -; cdr3_aa: CASSSLGQGANQPQHF; cdr3_nt: TGTGCCAGCAGCTCTCTCGGACAGGGGGCAAATCAGCCCCAGCATTTT
v_call: TRBV5-1; j_call: TRBJ1-2; d_call: -; clone_size: -; cdr3_aa: CASSEGLQTLYGYTF; cdr3_nt: TGCGCCAGCAGCGAGGGTCTTCAAACCCTTTATGGCTACACCTTC
v_call: TRBV5-1; j_call: TRBJ2-1; d_call: TRBD2; clone_size: -; cdr3_aa: CASSFGSTSVSYNEQFF; cdr3_nt: TGCGCCAGCAGCTTCGGAAGTACTAGCGTATCCTACAATGAGCAGTTCTTC
v_call: TRBV7-8; j_call: TRBJ2-3; d_call: TRBD2; clone_size: once; cdr3_aa: CASSSGLAGTADTQYF; cdr3_nt: TGTGCCAGCAGCTCTGGACTAGCGGGAACCGCAGATACGCAGTATTTT
v_call: TRBV2; j_call: TRBJ2-1; d_call: TRBD2; clone_size: -; cdr3_aa: CASSGTSGYNEQFF; cdr3_nt: TGTGCCAGCTCCGGGACTAGCGGTTACAATGAGCAGTTCTTC
v_call: TRBV9; j_call: TRBJ2-7; d_call: -; clone_size: -; cdr3_aa: CASSVSEGTYEQYF; cdr3_nt: TGTGCCAGCAGCGTATCAGAGGGTACCTACGAGCAGTACTTC
v_call: TRBV27; j_call: TRBJ1-2; d_call: TRBD1; clone_size: -; cdr3_aa: CASSPVGQGVYGYTF; cdr3_nt: TGTGCCAGCAGTCCCGTGGGACAGGGTGTCTATGGCTACACCTTC
v_call: TRBV5-6; j_call: TRBJ2-2; d_call: -; clone_size: -; cdr3_aa: CASSWTSREATGELFF; cdr3_nt: TGTGCCAGCAGCTGGACATCGAGGGAGGCGACCGGGGAGCTGTTTTTT
v_call: TRBV2; j_call: TRBJ1-6; d_call: TRBD1; clone_size: -; cdr3_aa: CASRDRGRASPLHF; cdr3_nt: TGTGCCAGCCGAGACAGGGGGCGGGCTTCACCCCTCCACTTT
v_call: TRBV6-5; j_call: TRBJ1-2; d_call: -; clone_size: -; cdr3_aa: CASRTGYEPNYGYTF; cdr3_nt: TGTGCCAGCCGTACAGGGTACGAACCCAACTATGGCTACACCTTC
v_call: TRBV27; j_call: TRBJ2-2; d_call: TRBD1; clone_size: -; cdr3_aa: CAPKRGRRPGELFF; cdr3_nt: TGTGCCCCCAAGAGGGGGCGGAGGCCCGGGGAGCTGTTTTTT
v_call: TRBV5-6; j_call: TRBJ1-6; d_call: TRBD1; clone_size: -; cdr3_aa: CASSLRGLGSPLHF; cdr3_nt: TGTGCCAGCAGCTTGAGGGGGCTAGGGTCACCCCTCCACTTT
v_call: TRBV27; j_call: TRBJ2-3; d_call: -; clone_size: -; cdr3_aa: CASKPPPKLTQGITDTQYF; cdr3_nt: TGTGCCAGCAAGCCTCCCCCGAAGCTAACTCAGGGGATCACAGATACGCAGTATTTT
v_call: TRBV29-1; j_call: TRBJ1-5; d_call: -; clone_size: -; cdr3_aa: CSVGNRDQPQHF; cdr3_nt: TGCAGCGTTGGTAACAGGGATCAGCCCCAGCATTTT